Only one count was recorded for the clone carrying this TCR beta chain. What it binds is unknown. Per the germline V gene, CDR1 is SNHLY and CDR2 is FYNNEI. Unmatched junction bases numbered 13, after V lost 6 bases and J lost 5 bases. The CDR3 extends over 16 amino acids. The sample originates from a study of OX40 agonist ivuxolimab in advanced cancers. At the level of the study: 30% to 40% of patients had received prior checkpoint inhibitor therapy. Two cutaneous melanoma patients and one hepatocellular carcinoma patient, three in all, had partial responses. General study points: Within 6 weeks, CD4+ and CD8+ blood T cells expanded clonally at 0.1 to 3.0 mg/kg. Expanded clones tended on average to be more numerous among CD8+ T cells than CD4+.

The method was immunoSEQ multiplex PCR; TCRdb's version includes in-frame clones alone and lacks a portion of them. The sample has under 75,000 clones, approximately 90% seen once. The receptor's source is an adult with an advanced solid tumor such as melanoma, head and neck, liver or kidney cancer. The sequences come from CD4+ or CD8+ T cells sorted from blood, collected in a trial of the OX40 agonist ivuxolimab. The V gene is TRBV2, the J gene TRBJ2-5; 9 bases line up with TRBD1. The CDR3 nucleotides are TGTGCCAGCAGGGGACAGGGTAGGATTGTTTTTGAGACCCAGTACTTC. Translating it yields CASRGQGRIVFETQYF.